Listed below are T cell receptor beta chains from one sample, sequenced in a study of early T cells in non-severe SARS-CoV-2 infection. TCRdb recomputed calls from the 5' RACE reads with MiXCR, one row per CDR3 protein. The sample lists approximately 89,000 distinct CDR3 sequences, roughly an eighth occurring once. Sequences were obtained from whole blood. These receptors came from an adult who was a healthcare worker with PCR-confirmed SARS-CoV-2 infection or an uninfected control (not recorded which). Each CDR3 is given with its conserved first and last residue. A D gene is named only where the DNA matches it firmly. Only part of the rows carry a size: once, few, many, or a class if the clone is expanded.

J: TRBJ1-2
V: TRBV4-1
size: many
D: .
DNA: TGCGCCAGCAGCCAAGCCCCAGGGCTAGCTAACTATGGCTACACCTTC
CDR3: CASSQAPGLANYGYTF

J: TRBJ1-3
V: TRBV3-1
size: few
D: .
DNA: TGTGCCAGCAGCCAAGACCCATCCGGGCCGATATATTTT
CDR3: CASSQDPSGPIYF

J: TRBJ2-1
V: TRBV6-5
size: many
D: TRBD1
DNA: TGTGCCAGCAGTTATGACAGGGGGAAGAACAATGAGCAGTTCTTC
CDR3: CASSYDRGKNNEQFF

J: TRBJ1-1
V: TRBV6-6
size: many
D: .
DNA: TGTGCCAGCAGTTCGAGACGGGAGAACACTGAAGCTTTCTTT
CDR3: CASSSRRENTEAFF

J: TRBJ2-1
V: TRBV29-1
size: many
D: .
DNA: TGCAGCGCCAGAAAGGACAAAACCTACAATGAGCAGTTCTTC
CDR3: CSARKDKTYNEQFF

J: TRBJ2-1
V: TRBV7-8
size: few
D: TRBD2
DNA: TGTGCCAGCAGCTTAGAAGTGGGTAGCGGGAGGGCTAAGAATGAGCAGTTCTTC
CDR3: CASSLEVGSGRAKNEQFF

J: TRBJ1-5
V: TRBV12-5
size: many
D: TRBD1
DNA: TGTGCTACCTCCCCCACAGGGGGGGAGAGTCAGCCCCAGCATTTT
CDR3: CATSPTGGESQPQHF

J: TRBJ2-1
V: TRBV27
size: many
D: TRBD2
DNA: TGTGCCAGCAGTCCCGGGACTAGCGCCGCTGAGCAGTTCTTC
CDR3: CASSPGTSAAEQFF

J: TRBJ2-2
V: TRBV7-2
size: few
D: .
DNA: TGTGCCAGCAGCTTTCAGGGAGCCGGGGAGCTGTTTTTT
CDR3: CASSFQGAGELFF

J: TRBJ2-1
V: TRBV6-6
size: many
D: .
DNA: TGTGCCAGCAGTTTTGGCGGAGGCTCCTACAATGAGCAGTTCTTC
CDR3: CASSFGGGSYNEQFF

J: TRBJ1-1
V: TRBV30
size: .
D: .
DNA: TGTGCCTGGAGTTACAGGCTTCATATCATGAACACTGAAGCTTTCTTT
CDR3: CAWSYRLHIMNTEAFF

J: TRBJ2-2
V: TRBV7-8
size: many
D: .
DNA: TGTGCCAGCAGCAAGACAGGTTACGACACCGGGGAGCTGTTTTTT
CDR3: CASSKTGYDTGELFF

J: TRBJ1-2
V: TRBV10-3
size: many
D: .
DNA: TGTGCCATCATCGGGCAGCCGGGGGATGGCTACACCTTC
CDR3: CAIIGQPGDGYTF

J: TRBJ1-4
V: TRBV20-1
size: few
D: TRBD1
DNA: TGCAGTGCTAGAGTTTTGGACAGGGCGACTTTAACTAATGAAAAACTGTTTTTT
CDR3: CSARVLDRATLTNEKLFF

J: TRBJ2-1
V: TRBV12-3/TRBV12-4
size: .
D: TRBD2
DNA: TGTGCCAGCACCTTGGGACTAGCGAGGAATGAGCAGTTCTTC
CDR3: CASTLGLARNEQFF

J: TRBJ2-1
V: TRBV20-1
size: few
D: TRBD2
DNA: TGCAGTGCCATTACTAGCGGGGGGCCCAATGAGCAGTTCTTC
CDR3: CSAITSGGPNEQFF

J: TRBJ2-5
V: TRBV11-2
size: many
D: .
DNA: TGTGCCAGCAGGCGAACAGGGACTCAAGAGACCCAGTACTTC
CDR3: CASRRTGTQETQYF

J: TRBJ2-2
V: TRBV11-1
size: .
D: .
DNA: TGTGCCAGCAGCTCTCAGGTGTCCACCGGGGAGCTGTTTTTT
CDR3: CASSSQVSTGELFF

J: TRBJ1-1
V: TRBV20-1
size: few
D: .
DNA: TGCAGTGCTAGACCGGACGTAAACACTGAAGCTTTCTTT
CDR3: CSARPDVNTEAFF

J: TRBJ2-1
V: TRBV6-1
size: .
D: .
DNA: TGTGCCAGCAATCTGTACAATGAGCAGTTCTTC
CDR3: CASNLYNEQFF

J: TRBJ2-2
V: TRBV5-1
size: .
D: .
DNA: TGCGCCAGCAGCTTGGTGGGGGCGAACACCGGGGAGCTGTTTTTT
CDR3: CASSLVGANTGELFF

J: TRBJ2-1
V: TRBV6-5
size: many
D: .
DNA: TGTGCCAGCAGACCAGGGGGGGGAGGGACCTACAATGAGCAGTTCTTC
CDR3: CASRPGGGGTYNEQFF

J: TRBJ2-7
V: TRBV28
size: few
D: .
DNA: TGTGCCAGCTACGCTTTGGGCAGGGGGTACTTC
CDR3: CASYALGRGYF

J: TRBJ1-6
V: TRBV7-6
size: .
D: TRBD1
DNA: TGTGCCAGCAGCCTCCCGGGACAGAATAATTCACCCCTCCACTTT
CDR3: CASSLPGQNNSPLHF

J: TRBJ2-1
V: TRBV5-1
size: many
D: TRBD1
DNA: TGCGCCAGCAGCTTGGATCCGGGACAGGGGTACAATGAGCAGTTCTTC
CDR3: CASSLDPGQGYNEQFF

J: TRBJ2-2
V: TRBV24-1
size: many
D: .
DNA: TGTGCCACCAGTTTATCCAACGGGGAGCTGTTTTTT
CDR3: CATSLSNGELFF

J: TRBJ2-3
V: TRBV30
size: many
D: TRBD1
DNA: TGTGCCTGGAGTACGGACAGGGTCAGAGATACGCAGTATTTT
CDR3: CAWSTDRVRDTQYF

J: TRBJ2-3
V: TRBV7-2
size: few
D: .
DNA: TGTGCCAGCACCTTATTAGATACGCAGTATTTT
CDR3: CASTLLDTQYF

J: TRBJ2-7
V: TRBV5-1
size: few
D: TRBD2
DNA: TGCGCCAGCAGCTTACTTCCCACGAGCGCCGGGACTAGCGGGGTCTACTCCTACGAGCAGTACTTC
CDR3: CASSLLPTSAGTSGVYSYEQYF

J: TRBJ2-3
V: TRBV20-1
size: .
D: .
DNA: TGCAGTGCTAGAGATGGGGGTAGCACAGATACGCAGTATTTT
CDR3: CSARDGGSTDTQYF

J: TRBJ1-2
V: TRBV27
size: many
D: .
DNA: TGTGCCAGCAGTTTAACAGGGAATAGCGGCTACACCTTC
CDR3: CASSLTGNSGYTF

J: TRBJ2-5
V: TRBV7-7
size: many
D: .
DNA: TGTGCTAGCACCCCTGGGGGGAAAGAGACCCAGTACTTC
CDR3: CASTPGGKETQYF

J: TRBJ2-3
V: TRBV7-8
size: .
D: .
DNA: TGTGCCAGCAGCTTAGTAGGTGGAGATACGCAGTATTTT
CDR3: CASSLVGGDTQYF

J: TRBJ2-1
V: TRBV11-2
size: many
D: .
DNA: TGTGCCAGCAGACTAGACAGGTCCTTGTTCTTC
CDR3: CASRLDRSLFF

J: TRBJ2-3
V: TRBV5-4
size: .
D: .
DNA: TGTGCCAGCAGCTTGGGGTACACAGATACGCAGTATTTT
CDR3: CASSLGYTDTQYF

J: TRBJ1-1
V: TRBV10-3
size: few
D: .
DNA: TGTGCCATCCGAAGGACGGAGGAGAACACTGAAGCTTTCTTT
CDR3: CAIRRTEENTEAFF

J: TRBJ2-3
V: TRBV29-1
size: .
D: TRBD1
DNA: TGCAGCGTTGAAGAACAGGGGTATGGCACAGATACGCAGTATTTT
CDR3: CSVEEQGYGTDTQYF

J: TRBJ2-5
V: TRBV20-1
size: few
D: TRBD2
DNA: TGCAGTGCTAGAAAAGGTTCTAGCGGCCAAGAGACCCAGTACTTC
CDR3: CSARKGSSGQETQYF

J: TRBJ2-7
V: TRBV5-4
size: .
D: .
DNA: TGTGCCAGCAGCGTAGGACGTGACGAGCAGTACTTC
CDR3: CASSVGRDEQYF

J: TRBJ2-7
V: TRBV7-8
size: many
D: .
DNA: TGTGCCAGCAGCTTAGGTGAGGGGGTCGAGCAGTACTTC
CDR3: CASSLGEGVEQYF

J: TRBJ2-1
V: TRBV7-8
size: .
D: .
DNA: TGTGCCAGCAGTCTCCTTGGAAGGGGGGCGACCACCGGGGAGCAGTTCTTC
CDR3: CASSLLGRGATTGEQFF

J: TRBJ2-1
V: TRBV29-1
size: many
D: .
DNA: TGCAGCGTTGAAACCTCACTCAGTTATGAGCAGTTCTTC
CDR3: CSVETSLSYEQFF

J: TRBJ2-3
V: TRBV29-1
size: few
D: TRBD1
DNA: TGCAGCGTTGAAGATCCCGGGACAGGGAGAGATACGCAGTATTTT
CDR3: CSVEDPGTGRDTQYF

J: TRBJ1-2
V: TRBV14
size: .
D: .
DNA: TGTGCCAGCAGCCAAGATCCCGGACGCCCCCGGGGGGGCTACACCTTC
CDR3: CASSQDPGRPRGGYTF